These 29 T cell receptor beta chains originate from one sample sequenced in a study of T cell responses to AZD1222 COVID-19 vaccine. The protocol was immunoSEQ multiplex PCR, while the TCRdb copy is restricted to in-frame clones and leaves out a portion. The sample lists tens of thousands of clones; about 92% were seen once. This sample comprised peripheral blood, obtained 28 days after the second AZD1222 dose. These receptors all come from an adult who received the AZD1222 COVID-19 vaccine.

The chain recombines TRBV5-4 with TRBJ2-1; 7 bases are shared with TRBD2. The CDR3 has 16 amino acids. Looked up from germline, CDR1 is SGHNT and CDR2 is YYREEE (reference sequence). V was pared by 5 bases and J by 2 bases, with 10 bases of the junction left unmatched. CDR3 in DNA: TGTGCCAGCAGACCCAGACCGGGAGGTCCCTACAATGAGCAGTTCTTC. The encoded protein is CASRPRPGGPYNEQFF. Full variable domain (rest looked up from reference TRBV5-4 and TRBJ2-1): ETGVTQSPTHLIKTRGQQVTLRCSSQSGHNTVSWYQQALGQGPQFIFQYYREEENGRGNFPPRFSGLQFPNYSSELNVNALELDDSALYLCASRPRPGGPYNEQFFGPGTRLTVL.

The chain employs TRBV29-1 and TRBJ1-4, with unresolved D. CDR3 length: 11 residues. In germline, CDR1 is SQVTM, CDR2 ANQGSEA. V lost 2 bases and J lost 7, with 5 bases in between. The chain's CDR3 is CSVETAEKLFF. For the CDR3, the DNA is TGCAGCGTTGAAACAGCTGAAAAACTGTTTTTT.

V and J are TRBV29-1 and TRBJ2-2; 9 nucleotides match TRBD2. CDR3 size: 13 residues. V dropped 5 bases and J dropped 4; count of bases not matched to a gene: 2. Per the germline V gene, CDR1 is SQVTM and CDR2 is ANQGSEA. CDR3 sequence reads: CSVRTSATGELFF. CDR3 nucleotide sequence: TGCAGCGTTAGGACTAGCGCCACCGGGGAGCTGTTTTTT.

This chain uses TRBV2 with TRBJ1-2; TRBD1 aligns across 9 bases. Germline lookup yields CDR1 SNHLY and CDR2 FYNNEI. V was pared by 2 bases and J by 4 bases, with 11 bases of the junction left unmatched. CDR3 size: 17 residues. CDR3 sequence (DNA): TGTGCCAGCAGTGAACTGGGACAGGGAATTGGAAGCTATGGCTACACCTTC. Amino acids: CASSELGQGIGSYGYTF.

The chain is built from TRBV5-1 and TRBJ1-5; D gene ambiguous. The CDR3 is 13 residues long. Looked up from germline, CDR1 is SGHRS and CDR2 is YFSETQ. The germline V and J ends were trimmed by 0 bases and 10 bases, with 11 bases remaining between them. Written as DNA, the CDR3 is TGCGCCAGCAGCTTGGAGCCGGGTGGCCCCCAGCATTTT. Protein product: CASSLEPGGPQHF.

The chain uses TRBV19 and TRBJ1-5; possibly TRBD1 for D (5 bases). V shed 3 bases and J shed 2 bases, with 8 bases lying between them. The CDR3 is made up of 14 amino acids. Germline assignment: CDR1 LNHDA and CDR2 SQIVND (reference sequence). The CDR3 reads CASSMRGGNQPQHF. In DNA, the CDR3 is TGTGCCAGTAGTATGAGGGGAGGCAATCAGCCCCAGCATTTT.

V is TRBV28 and J is TRBJ2-2; 8 nucleotides match TRBD1. J gave up 0 bases and V 4 bases, and 4 bases lay outside the gene matches. The CDR3 consists of 16 residues. Germline V CDR1 and CDR2: MDHEN, SYDVKM. The DNA for the CDR3 is TGTGCCAGCAGTTCTTCAGGGGGCGCGAACACCGGGGAGCTGTTTTTT. This gives the protein CASSSSGGANTGELFF.

The table lists this clone with a few counts. The chain uses TRBV29-1 and TRBJ1-5; D is undetermined. The CDR3 runs 13 residues. V was shortened by 7 bases and J by 7 bases, with 17 bases between the two germline ends. Germline CDR1 SQVTM, CDR2 ANQGSEA. In nucleotides, the CDR3 is TGCAGCGCTGGCGAAAGGATGGGGCAGCCCCAGCATTTT. This gives the protein CSAGERMGQPQHF.

The rearrangement joins TRBV5-5 to TRBJ1-1, with 9 nucleotides matching TRBD1. This CDR3 spans 17 amino acids. The junction had 10 bases not matched to a gene; V was cut back by 4 bases and J by 0 bases. CDR1 and CDR2 from the germline V gene are SGHKS and YYEKEE (reference sequence). DNA of the CDR3: TGTGCCAGCAGCGAAGGGGGGACAGGGTACCTGAACACTGAAGCTTTCTTT. Its translation is CASSEGGTGYLNTEAFF.

The CDR3 region is CASSPQGGLNYGYTF. The CDR3 nucleotides read TGTGCCAGCAGCCCTCAGGGGGGTCTCAACTATGGCTACACCTTC. The V and J genes are TRBV7-9 and TRBJ1-2, with TRBD1 identical over 7 bases. The V segment lost 5 bases and the J segment 2 bases; nucleotides outside the gene matches: 8. In germline, CDR1 is SEHNR, CDR2 FQNEAQ (reference sequence). The CDR3 has 15 residues.

This chain uses TRBV7-9 with TRBJ2-3, with D perhaps TRBD1 (7 bases). With 3 bases removed from V and 3 bases from J, the gap between germline ends came to 10 bases. Germline CDR1 reads SEHNR; CDR2 reads FQNEAQ (reference sequence). CDR3 length equals 14 residues. CDR3 protein: CASSFRGATDTQYF. The CDR3 DNA reads as TGTGCCAGCAGCTTCAGGGGGGCAACAGATACGCAGTATTTT.

The chain combines TRBV6-5 with TRBJ1-6, with 7 positions matching TRBD1. The CDR3 extends over 15 amino acids. Per germline, CDR1 MNHEY and CDR2 SVGAGI. V shed 4 bases and J 9 bases; nucleotides not matched to a gene: 9. CDR3 sequence (DNA): TGTGCCAGCAGTTTAACCGGGACAGTGAGTTCACCCCTCCACTTT. This gives the protein CASSLTGTVSSPLHF.

The chain links TRBV7-9 to TRBJ2-5; either TRBD1 or TRBD2 may fit D (5 bases each). This CDR3 spans 14 amino acids. The germline gives CDR1 SEHNR, CDR2 FQNEAQ (reference sequence). The V end was cut by 6 bases, the J end by 4 bases, with 15 bases between. CDR3 sequence: CASRGDLTGETQYF. DNA for the CDR3: TGTGCCAGCAGGGGGGACCTCACCGGAGAGACCCAGTACTTC. Combining the CDR3 with reference TRBV7-9 and TRBJ2-5 gives the whole variable domain DTGVSQNPRHKITKRGQNVTFRCDPISEHNRLYWYRQTLGQGPEFLTYFQNEAQLEKSRLLSDRFSAERPKGSFSTLEIQRTEQGDSAMYLCASRGDLTGETQYFGPGTRLLVL.

The rearrangement uses TRBV19 and TRBJ2-1; 8 nucleotides line up with TRBD2. Germline trimming cut 4 bases from V and 1 base from J; bases unmatched to any gene: 3. CDR3 size: 15 residues. From germline, CDR1 is LNHDA and CDR2 SQIVND (reference sequence). The DNA of the CDR3 is TGTGCCAGTAGTAAAACTAGCGGTTCCTACAATGAGCAGTTCTTC. Encoded protein: CASSKTSGSYNEQFF.

V and J are TRBV19 and TRBJ1-5, with 9 bases fitting TRBD1. Germline V gene sequence: CDR1 LNHDA, CDR2 SQIVND (reference sequence). The ends lost 6 bases at V and 3 bases at J; junction bases unmatched: 9. CDR3 size: 16 residues. CDR3 coding DNA: TGTGCCAGTAGAAGAGACAGGGGGAGGAACAATCAGCCCCAGCATTTT. Protein sequence: CASRRDRGRNNQPQHF.

The chain couples TRBV2 to TRBJ2-3; perhaps TRBD2 as D (6 bases). Germline lookup yields CDR1 SNHLY and CDR2 FYNNEI. With 8 bases removed from V and 4 bases from J, the gap between germline ends came to 13 bases. This CDR3 region has 13 residues. CDR3 loop: CASGRDRSDTQYF. The CDR3 DNA is TGTGCCAGCGGGCGGGACCGGTCAGATACGCAGTATTTT.

This chain links TRBV18 with TRBJ1-6; TRBD1 might be the D (5 bases). The CDR3 consists of 16 residues. Per the germline V gene, CDR1 is KGHSH and CDR2 is LQKENI. The V and J ends lost 5 bases and 0 bases respectively, with 11 bases between them. The CDR3 reads CASSTTESSYNSPLHF. CDR3 coding DNA: TGTGCCAGCTCAACGACAGAGAGCTCCTATAATTCACCCCTCCACTTT. Full variable domain (missing parts from reference TRBV18 and TRBJ1-6): NAGVMQNPRHLVRRRGQEARLRCSPMKGHSHVYWYRQLPEEGLKFMVYLQKENIIDESGMPKERFSAEFPKEGPSILRIQQVVRGDSAAYFCASSTTESSYNSPLHFGNGTRLTVT.

The genes are TRBV6-5 and TRBJ2-2, with D unresolved. Trimming removed 0 bases at V and 0 bases at J, with 8 bases between. CDR3 length: 16 residues. Germline CDR1 MNHEY, CDR2 SVGAGI. The CDR3 DNA is TGTGCCAGCAGTTACTCTGGAGAGACGAACACCGGGGAGCTGTTTTTT. It translates to CASSYSGETNTGELFF.

This clone was detected once. This chain uses TRBV9 with TRBJ2-5, with D perhaps being TRBD1 or TRBD2 (5 bases each). Germline values: CDR1 SGDLS, CDR2 YYNGEE. Trimming cost V 2 bases and J 4 bases, with 9 bases left between them. This CDR3 is 13 amino acids long. The CDR3 loop is CASSVQGRETQYF. The DNA for the CDR3 is TGTGCCAGCAGCGTTCAGGGACGAGAGACCCAGTACTTC.

This sequence joins TRBV3-1 (or the pseudogene TRBV3-2) and TRBJ1-6; the match to TRBD1 covers 11 bases. CDR3 length: 15 residues. V gave up 4 bases and J gave up 9 bases; unmatched junction bases: 5. Germline V CDR1 and CDR2: LGHDT, YNNKEL (reference sequence). For the CDR3, the DNA is TGTGCCAGCAGCCCTCCCGGACAGGGGGCTTCACCCCTCCACTTT. This translates into CASSPPGQGASPLHF.

V gene TRBV5-1 combines with J gene TRBJ1-1; D gene unclear. The CDR3 consists of 12 residues. The germline CDR1 and CDR2 sequences are SGHRS and YFSETQ. The V and J ends lost 6 bases and 3 bases respectively, with 9 bases between them. CDR3 amino acids: CASKGGHTEAFF. CDR3 DNA sequence: TGCGCCAGCAAGGGAGGGCACACTGAAGCTTTCTTT.

CDR3 sequence reads: CASSPPPEQYF. CDR3 DNA: TGTGCCAGCAGCCCCCCGCCCGAGCAGTACTTC. This sequence joins TRBV6-2 or TRBV6-3 and TRBJ2-7; D is unresolved. This CDR3 comprises 11 residues. V lost 6 bases to trimming and J lost 6 bases, with 9 bases between them. The germline gives CDR1 MNHEY, CDR2 SVGEGT.

The chain employs TRBV15 and TRBJ1-5, with TRBD1 as a possible D gene (6 bases). V dropped 5 bases and J dropped 8 bases, with 22 bases sitting between them. The CDR3 is made up of 16 amino acids. Germline V lookup: CDR1 LNHNV, CDR2 YYDKDF (reference sequence). The CDR3 protein is CATSLLGGGDREPQHF. The DNA for the CDR3 is TGTGCCACCAGCCTCCTCGGCGGGGGCGATAGGGAGCCCCAGCATTTT.

The chain uses TRBV29-1 and TRBJ2-7, with D possibly called TRBD1 or TRBD2 (5 bases each). V lost 6 bases, J lost 7 bases, and 19 bases lay in between. The CDR3 consists of 13 residues. CDR1 SQVTM and CDR2 ANQGSEA come from the germline V gene. CDR3 nucleotide sequence: TGCAGCGTAGACCAGGGTGACTACGATGAGCAGTACTTC. Translating it yields CSVDQGDYDEQYF.

V gene TRBV7-9 combines with J gene TRBJ1-1, with D possibly TRBD1 on 6 matching bases. Trimming removed 5 bases from V and 0 bases from J, with 13 bases in between. CDR1 is SEHNR, CDR2 FQNEAQ, per germline (reference sequence). The CDR3 is 15 residues long. CDR3 protein: CASSEYRDLNTEAFF. The CDR3 DNA reads as TGTGCCAGCAGCGAATACAGGGACCTGAACACTGAAGCTTTCTTT.

The V call is TRBV5-6, the J call TRBJ2-7, with D uncertain. The CDR3 totals 12 residues. The V end was cut by 7 bases, the J end by 0 bases, with 8 bases between. Per the germline V gene, CDR1 is SGHDT and CDR2 is YYEEEE. The CDR3 nucleotides read TGTGCCAGCCAGTTAGACTCCTACGAGCAGTACTTC. As protein: CASQLDSYEQYF.

The chain links TRBV30 to TRBJ2-7; maybe TRBD1 (6 bases). The germline V gene encodes CDR1 GTSNPN and CDR2 SVGIG (reference sequence). The V end was cut by 3 bases, the J end by 2 bases, with 14 bases between. CDR3 length equals 14 residues. The CDR3 reads CAWSIRGAPYEQYF. CDR3 bases: TGTGCCTGGAGCATCAGGGGAGCGCCCTACGAGCAGTACTTC. Complete variable domain (other parts from reference TRBV30 and TRBJ2-7): SQTIHQWPATLVQPVGSPLSLECTVEGTSNPNLYWYRQAAGRGLQLLFYSVGIGQISSEVPQNLSASRPQDRQFILSSKKLLLSDSGFYLCAWSIRGAPYEQYFGPGTRLTVT.

The chain couples TRBV7-9 to TRBJ1-5; 7 bases fit TRBD1. The length of the CDR3 is 14 residues. The germline V gene encodes CDR1 SEHNR and CDR2 FQNEAQ (reference sequence). Trimming at V came to 6 bases and at J to 4 bases, leaving 6 bases not matched to a gene. CDR3 DNA: TGTGCCAGCAGTTCGACAGGGAGGAATCAGCCCCAGCATTTT. Its protein is CASSSTGRNQPQHF.

The chain links TRBV14 to TRBJ2-5, with TRBD2 identical over 11 bases. This CDR3 region has 16 residues. Germline loops: CDR1 SGHDN, CDR2 FVKESK. J lost 4 bases, V lost 6 bases, and 10 bases had no gene match. As DNA, the CDR3 is TGTGCCAGCAGTTTAGCGGGAGGGCCGGTAGGAGAGACCCAGTACTTC. Its translation: CASSLAGGPVGETQYF.